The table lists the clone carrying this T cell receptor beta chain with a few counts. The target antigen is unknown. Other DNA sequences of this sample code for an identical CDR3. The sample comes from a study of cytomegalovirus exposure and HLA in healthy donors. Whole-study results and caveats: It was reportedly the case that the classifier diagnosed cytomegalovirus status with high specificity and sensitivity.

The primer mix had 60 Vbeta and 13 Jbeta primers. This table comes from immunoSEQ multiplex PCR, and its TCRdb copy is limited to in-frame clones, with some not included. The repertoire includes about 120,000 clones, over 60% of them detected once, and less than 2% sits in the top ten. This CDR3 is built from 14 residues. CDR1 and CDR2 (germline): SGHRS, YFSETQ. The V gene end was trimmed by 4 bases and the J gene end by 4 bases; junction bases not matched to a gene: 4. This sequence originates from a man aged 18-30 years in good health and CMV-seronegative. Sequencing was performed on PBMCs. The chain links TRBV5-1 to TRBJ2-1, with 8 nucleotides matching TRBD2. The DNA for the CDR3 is TGCGCCAGCAGCACAAGCGGGGGATACAATGAGCAGTTCTTC. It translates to CASSTSGGYNEQFF.